Sequencing of this T cell receptor (beta chain) was carried out in a study of blood T cell repertoires in COVID-19. The table lists this clone with a count of one. This CDR3 is built from 16 residues. CDR1 and CDR2 (germline): ENHRY, SYGVKD. The J segment lost 4 bases and the V segment lost 4 bases, leaving 7 bases of the junction unmatched. Under the authors' procedure: Estimation of nucleated cell counts was performed using reference gene primer amplification. Repertoires were generated with immunoSEQ multiplex PCR, while TCRdb's copy carries only in-frame clones and drops some. V, J and clone size were drawn from that table, and D and trimming were deduced from the DNA. The sample holds fewer than 350,000 clones, roughly 90% seen once.

Sequencing used PBMCs or T cells enriched from blood (not recorded which). The sequence came from a woman aged 35 to 49 who had recovered from COVID-19. V is TRBV10-3 and J is TRBJ1-1, with TRBD1 identical over 12 bases. The CDR3 coding sequence is TGTGCCATCAGTGTCGGGACAGGGGGCGCATTCACTGAAGCTTTCTTT. The encoded protein is CAISVGTGGAFTEAFF.